The 3 T cell receptor beta chains below all came from one sample that was sequenced in a study of CD8+ T cells in alopecia areata. Extracted RNA was reverse transcribed, and the resulting cDNA served as sequencing template. Assay: immunoSEQ multiplex PCR; the TCRdb copy retains only in-frame clones and omits some. The repertoire holds 150,000 or so clones, with roughly 65% as singletons. Treatment meaning: oral pan-JAK inhibitor, 5-10 mg twice daily. Sequencing used CD4+ T cells sorted from blood, obtained at week 4, from a patient treated with tofacitinib. These TCRs come from a human donor with alopecia areata.

The chain uses TRBV7-9 and TRBJ2-5, with D unresolved. Germline CDR1 reads SEHNR; CDR2 reads FQNEAQ (reference sequence). V gave up 4 bases and J gave up 0 bases, with 3 bases separating them. This CDR3 is built from 12 residues. The CDR3 spells CASSWDQETQYF. In DNA form, the CDR3 reads TGTGCCAGCAGCTGGGACCAAGAGACCCAGTACTTC.

This clone was picked up a small number of times. The chain is built from TRBV7-2 and TRBJ2-5, with 8 bases lining up with TRBD2. This CDR3 has 15 amino acids. V gave up 8 bases and J gave up 0 bases; unmatched junction bases: 8. CDR1 is SGHTA and CDR2 is FQGNSA in the germline V gene. The CDR3 bases are TGTGCCAGCGGGCCGGGGGGGCCGGACCAAGAGACCCAGTACTTC. Translated: CASGPGGPDQETQYF. Using reference TRBV7-2 and TRBJ2-5 for the parts outside the CDR3, the full variable domain is GAGVSQSPSNKVTEKGKDVELRCDPISGHTALYWYRQSLGQGLEFLIYFQGNSAPDKSGLPSDRFSAERTGGSVSTLTIQRTQQEDSAVYLCASGPGGPDQETQYFGPGTRLLVL.

This clone was counted only a few times. The rearrangement links TRBV5-1 to TRBJ2-3; perhaps TRBD2 as D (5 bases). The V end lost 1 base, the J end lost 2 bases, and 11 bases lay between the germline ends. The CDR3 contains 15 residues. Germline V lookup: CDR1 SGHRS, CDR2 YFSETQ. In DNA form, the CDR3 reads TGCGCCAGCAGCTTGTCCGGGATAGACACAGATACGCAGTATTTT. Protein product: CASSLSGIDTDTQYF.